Below are 16 T cell receptor beta chains sequenced from a single sample in a study of T cell repertoires in cytomegalovirus infection. TCRdb used MiXCR to reprocess the reads, holding one entry per CDR3 protein. The sample records 680,000 or so distinct CDR3 sequences, less than 40% being singletons. The sample was PBMCs. All receptors derive from a human donor in good health (CMV status not recorded). Some clones in this sample may be carry-over from other donors' samples.

V is TRBV12-3 or TRBV12-4 and J is TRBJ1-4; the match to TRBD1 covers 9 bases. CDR3 length: 13 amino acids. With 5 bases clipped from V and 16 bases from J, the junction kept 11 bases outside the gene matches. The CDR3 DNA sequence: TGTGCCAGCAGTCTACAGGGGGCCCTGCCCACGTTTTTT. This codes for CASSLQGALPTFF.

This clonotype was recorded at least ten times. This chain joins TRBV7-6 and TRBJ2-1; D is perhaps TRBD2 (6 bases). The V gene's germline CDR1 is SGHVS and CDR2 FNYEAQ. Trimming shortened V by 5 bases and J by 4 bases, and 15 bases separated the two germline ends. The CDR3 sequence is 15 residues long. The CDR3 loop is CASSPGLDTYNEQFF. CDR3 bases: TGTGCCAGCAGCCCGGGACTCGATACGTACAATGAGCAGTTCTTC.

The V gene is TRBV5-1, the J gene TRBJ2-5; 9 bases are a match to TRBD1. The germline V gene has CDR1 SGHRS and CDR2 YFSETQ. The CDR3 is 18 amino acids. Trimming took 4 bases from V and 4 from J; bases not matched to a gene: 17. The CDR3 DNA follows: TGCGCCAGCAGCCTCTTATCCCTAACCGGGACAGGGCTAGAGACCCAGTACTTC. This sequence encodes CASSLLSLTGTGLETQYF.

The chain recombines TRBV12-3 or TRBV12-4 with TRBJ2-7; no firm D call. V was trimmed by 7 bases and J by 1 base, leaving 14 bases between them. The CDR3 covers 14 residues. The CDR3 protein is CASNPSPGSYEQYF. The CDR3 DNA reads as TGTGCCAGCAACCCGTCCCCAGGATCCTACGAGCAGTACTTC.

This clonotype came up a few times. The DNA for the CDR3 is TGTGCCAGCAGTGAATCCCTTAGCGGGGGGGCCGCAGATACGCAGTATTTT. Its protein is CASSESLSGGAADTQYF. V usage is TRBV27 and J usage is TRBJ2-3; TRBD2 matches 11 bases. This CDR3 has 17 residues. V lost 5 bases and J lost 4; bases outside the gene matches: 11. The V gene's germline CDR1 is MNHEY and CDR2 SMNVEV (reference sequence).

As DNA, the CDR3 is TGTGCCAGCAGCTACGGGGGAGCGGCGTTCTTC. It encodes CASSYGGAAFF. The rearrangement uses TRBV11-2 and TRBJ2-1; the D gene is possibly TRBD2 (6 bases). CDR1 is SGHAT and CDR2 is FQNNGV in the germline V gene. The CDR3 contains 11 residues. The ends were cut back, 4 bases at V and 15 bases at J, with 13 bases in the middle.

This clonotype showed up just a few times. The CDR3 spells CASSLDGQGEAFF. Here the CDR3 DNA reads TGTGCCAGCAGCTTAGATGGACAGGGTGAAGCTTTCTTT. The chain employs TRBV7-8 and TRBJ1-1; TRBD1 matches 8 bases. From germline, CDR1 is SGHVS and CDR2 FQNEAQ. J was trimmed by 7 bases and V by 1 base; bases with no gene match: 2. The CDR3 runs 13 residues.

There are a few counts of this clonotype. The CDR3 nucleotides are TGCGCCAGCAGCAAAACTTCGGGGAACACTGAAGCTTTCTTT. Translated, it gives CASSKTSGNTEAFF. The chain couples TRBV5-1 to TRBJ1-1; D uncertain. V gave up 4 bases and J gave up 1 base, with 11 bases separating them. The CDR3 has 14 amino acids. From germline, CDR1 is SGHRS and CDR2 YFSETQ.

This clonotype was observed a handful of times. This chain uses TRBV4-1 with TRBJ1-5, with D possibly TRBD1 on 6 matching bases. CDR1 MGHRA and CDR2 YSYEKL come from the germline V gene. Trimming removed 2 bases from V and 4 bases from J, with 18 bases in between. The CDR3 runs 17 residues. CDR3 sequence reads: CASSQLTGTLENQPQHF. The CDR3 DNA is TGCGCCAGCAGCCAACTGACCGGGACATTGGAAAATCAGCCCCAGCATTTT.

The J gene is TRBJ2-5, the V gene TRBV4-2, with TRBD2 identical over 8 bases. Germline CDR1 LGHNA, CDR2 YNFKEQ. The CDR3 covers 17 residues. The V segment lost 4 bases and the J segment 5 bases; nucleotides outside the gene matches: 15. The CDR3 DNA reads TGTGCCAGCAGCCTAGAGGTCGGGAGGGCCGGGGTGGAGACCCAGTACTTC. This codes for CASSLEVGRAGVETQYF.

The genes are TRBV25-1 and TRBJ1-2; D unresolved. V lost 3 bases to trimming and J lost 1 base, with 9 bases between them. Germline CDR1 reads MGHDK; CDR2 reads SYGVNS. This CDR3 has 14 residues. The CDR3 nucleotides read TGTGCCAGCAGTGACAGGACGGGTAACTATGGCTACACCTTC. It yields the protein CASSDRTGNYGYTF.

J is TRBJ2-3 and V is TRBV18; tentatively, D is TRBD1 (5 bases). From germline, CDR1 is KGHSH and CDR2 LQKENI. The germline V and J ends were trimmed by 2 bases and 1 base, with 10 bases remaining between them. The CDR3 sequence is 15 residues long. CDR3 region: CASSPRQSGTDTQYF. The CDR3 nucleotides are TGTGCCAGCTCACCAAGACAGAGCGGCACAGATACGCAGTATTTT.

This clonotype was seen a few times. The rearrangement joins TRBV6-4 to TRBJ2-2, with 11 bases identical to TRBD1. The CDR3 is 15 amino acids. Germline CDR1 reads MRHNA; CDR2 reads SNTAGT. After removal of 6 bases from V and 3 bases from J, the junction contained 3 bases not matched to a gene. The CDR3 spells CASRRGQGDTGELFF. The CDR3 DNA follows: TGTGCCAGCAGGAGGGGACAGGGGGACACCGGGGAGCTGTTTTTT.

The rearrangement uses TRBV12-3 or TRBV12-4 and TRBJ1-5; 9 bases fit TRBD1. After removal of 1 base from V and 4 bases from J, the junction contained 8 bases not matched to a gene. This CDR3 spans 17 amino acids. The CDR3 spells CASSLGGTGSLNQPQHF. The CDR3, as DNA: TGTGCCAGCAGTTTAGGAGGGACAGGGTCTCTAAATCAGCCCCAGCATTTT.

The chain recombines TRBV19 with TRBJ1-5; TRBD1 is a possible D gene (6 bases). Germline CDR1 and CDR2: LNHDA and SQIVND (reference sequence). The CDR3 runs to 12 residues. V was clipped by 7 bases and J by 9 bases, with 13 bases between them. The CDR3 DNA sequence: TGTGCCAGTACCCAGGGGCGGTCGCCCCAGCATTTT. This encodes CASTQGRSPQHF. Based on the CDR3 plus reference TRBV19 and TRBJ1-5, the full variable domain is DGGITQSPKYLFRKEGQNVTLSCEQNLNHDAMYWYRQDPGQGLRLIYYSQIVNDFQKGDIAEGYSVSREKKESFPLTVTSAQKNPTAFYLCASTQGRSPQHFGDGTRLSIL.

This chain uses TRBV7-9 with TRBJ1-3; D is ambiguous. V was pared by 3 bases and J by 6 bases, with 6 bases between. The germline V gene has CDR1 SEHNR and CDR2 FQNEAQ (reference sequence). This CDR3 contains 12 residues. The CDR3 reads CASSFHENTIYF. Here the CDR3 DNA reads TGTGCCAGCAGCTTTCATGAAAACACCATATATTTT. Based on the CDR3 plus reference TRBV7-9 and TRBJ1-3, the full variable domain is DTGVSQNPRHKITKRGQNVTFRCDPISEHNRLYWYRQTLGQGPEFLTYFQNEAQLEKSRLLSDRFSAERPKGSFSTLEIQRTEQGDSAMYLCASSFHENTIYFGEGSWLTVV.